This T cell receptor beta chain was captured in a study of T cell clonality in common variable immunodeficiency. Germline-derived CDR1 and CDR2 are SEHNR and FQNEAQ (reference sequence). The CDR3 runs 12 residues. The V gene lost 5 bases and the J gene lost 4 bases, with 9 bases spanning the gap. This table comes from immunoSEQ multiplex PCR, and its TCRdb copy is limited to in-frame clones, with some not included. In total the sample includes roughly 34,000 clones, none of them seen once. Study outcomes and limitations: In common variable immunodeficiency, TCR beta chains reportedly carried fewer deletions and N-nucleotide insertions.

CVID subjects were 15 or so female and 25 to 30 male, aged roughly 9 to 64. Points on this clone: Its antigen is unknown. The missing CDR3 end, 3 residues past where the read stops, is filled in from the germline J gene.

The V call is TRBV7-9, the J call TRBJ2-7; tentative D call: TRBD1 (6 bases). Sequenced input: peripheral blood mononuclear cells. The origin of this receptor is a human donor with common variable immunodeficiency. The CDR3 here is CASSRTEYEQYF. The CDR3 DNA, read in part, is TGTGCCAGCAGCCGGACAGAGTACGAG.